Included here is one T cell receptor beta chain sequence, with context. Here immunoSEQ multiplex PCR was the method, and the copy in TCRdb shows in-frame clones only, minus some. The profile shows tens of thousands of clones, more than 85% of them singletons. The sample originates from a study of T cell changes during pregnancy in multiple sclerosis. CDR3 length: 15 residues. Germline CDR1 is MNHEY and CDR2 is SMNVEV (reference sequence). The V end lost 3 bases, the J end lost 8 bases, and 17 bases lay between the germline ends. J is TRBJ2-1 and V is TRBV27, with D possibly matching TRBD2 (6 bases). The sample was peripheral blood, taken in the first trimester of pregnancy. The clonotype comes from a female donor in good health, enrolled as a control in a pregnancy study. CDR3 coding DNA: TGTGCCAGCAGTTTGTATACTAGGCCGGGAGATGAGCAGTTCTTC. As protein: CASSLYTRPGDEQFF.